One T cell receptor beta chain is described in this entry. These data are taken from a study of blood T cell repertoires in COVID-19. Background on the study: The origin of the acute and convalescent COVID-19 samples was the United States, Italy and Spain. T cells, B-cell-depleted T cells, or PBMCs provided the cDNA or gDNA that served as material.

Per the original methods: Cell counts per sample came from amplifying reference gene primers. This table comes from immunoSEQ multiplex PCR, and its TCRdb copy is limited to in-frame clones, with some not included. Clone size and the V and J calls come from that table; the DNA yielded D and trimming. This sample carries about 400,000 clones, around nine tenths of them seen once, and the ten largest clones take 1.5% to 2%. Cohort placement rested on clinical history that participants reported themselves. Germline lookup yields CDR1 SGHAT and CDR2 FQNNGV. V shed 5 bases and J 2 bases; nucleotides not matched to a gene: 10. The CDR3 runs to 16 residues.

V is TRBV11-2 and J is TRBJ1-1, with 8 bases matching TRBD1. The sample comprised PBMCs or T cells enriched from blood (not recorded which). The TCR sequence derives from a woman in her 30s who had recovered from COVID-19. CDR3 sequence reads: CASSLFVGTGNTEAFF. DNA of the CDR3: TGTGCCAGCAGCCTCTTCGTCGGGACAGGAAACACTGAAGCTTTCTTT.